These T cell receptor beta chains were read from a single sample in a study of blood T cells in healthy people across ages. MiXCR, run by TCRdb on the 5' RACE reads, gives a single entry per CDR3 protein. The table lists some 1.4 million distinct CDR3 sequences, around 42% of them singletons. The sample comprised blood. The receptors derive from a woman under 30 in good health. Each CDR3 is given with its conserved first and last residue. The order of the fields is D gene, clone size, J gene, V gene, CDR3 protein, CDR3 DNA. The D gene is left open where the match is weak. Clone size is stated in some rows and not others, as once, few, many or a class when expanded.

. | once | TRBJ2-1 | TRBV6-1 | CASTSGGQGSSYNEQFF | TGTGCCAGCACCTCAGGGGGGCAGGGGAGCTCCTACAATGAGCAGTTCTTC
TRBD2 | few | TRBJ2-3 | TRBV24-1 | CATSDHLAGGATDTQYF | TGTGCCACCAGTGACCATCTAGCGGGGGGGGCCACAGATACGCAGTATTTT
TRBD1 | . | TRBJ1-2 | TRBV6-5 | CATNRQGRSANYGYTF | TGTGCCACCAACAGACAGGGGCGCTCGGCCAACTATGGCTACACCTTC
TRBD2 | . | TRBJ2-4 | TRBV7-2 | CASSRTTSAKNIQYF | TGTGCCAGCAGTCGCACGACTAGCGCCAAAAACATTCAGTACTTC
TRBD1 | . | TRBJ2-1 | TRBV11-2 | CASSSGQGSENEQFF | TGTGCCAGCAGCTCGGGACAGGGGTCTGAGAATGAGCAGTTCTTC
. | . | TRBJ2-7 | TRBV6-5 | CASSYSRVLYEQYF | TGTGCCAGCAGTTACTCGAGGGTATTGTACGAGCAGTACTTC
TRBD1 | . | TRBJ2-3 | TRBV27 | CASSPRPQGVGTDTQYF | TGTGCCAGCAGTCCTCGACCTCAGGGGGTGGGCACAGATACGCAGTATTTT
. | . | TRBJ2-6 | TRBV9 | CASSVPPDSGANVLTF | TGTGCCAGCAGCGTACCCCCTGACTCTGGGGCCAACGTCCTGACTTTC
. | . | TRBJ1-1 | TRBV19 | CASSIGGGVGAFF | TGTGCCAGTAGTATAGGGGGAGGGGTTGGAGCTTTCTTT
. | few | TRBJ2-7 | TRBV7-9 | CASSLGGTYSYEQYF | TGTGCCAGCAGCTTAGGTGGCACCTACTCCTACGAGCAGTACTTC
. | . | TRBJ2-1 | TRBV7-9 | CASRPGDRSSFF | TGTGCCAGCAGACCAGGGGACCGCTCTTCGTTCTTC
TRBD1 | once | TRBJ2-5 | TRBV12-3/TRBV12-4 | CASISEGAVGETQYF | TGTGCCAGCATATCCGAGGGGGCAGTTGGGGAGACCCAGTACTTC
. | . | TRBJ2-1 | TRBV6-1 | CASSEEDRTPYNEQFF | TGTGCCAGCAGTGAAGAAGACAGGACCCCCTACAATGAGCAGTTCTTC
. | few | TRBJ1-5 | TRBV6-1 | CASSEAPGLQPQHF | TGTGCCAGCAGTGAAGCGCCCGGGCTCCAGCCCCAGCATTTT
. | . | TRBJ1-5 | TRBV19 | CASSIRPESLYSNQPQHF | TGTGCCAGTAGTATCAGGCCAGAATCTCTTTATAGCAATCAGCCCCAGCATTTT